This T cell receptor (beta chain) was profiled in a study of T cell clonotyping in hematopoietic cell transplantation. General study points: No sorting was done, leaving CD4 and CD8 contributions mixed. Recipient TCR diversity dropped after transplant; expanded clonotypes rose from day 30 to 180.

A note on this clone: Its matching antigen is unknown.

Recipient blood drawn about 28 days pretransplant and days 30, 100, 180 after. The assay was immunoSEQ multiplex PCR, and TCRdb's table has in-frame clones only and misses some. The sample lists about 9,400 clones, about 75% seen once, with about 17% in the top ten. Between the trimmed V and J ends, which lost 1 base and 7 bases, there was a span of 13 bases. Germline CDR1 SGHTA, CDR2 FQGNSA. CDR3 length: 14 amino acids. This clonotype was obtained from a male patient aged 40 to 55 who had an allogeneic stem cell transplant from a related donor, so the T cells may come from the graft donor. Some clones in this sample may be carry-over from other donors' samples. This sequence joins TRBV7-2 and TRBJ1-2, with a possible D match to TRBD1 (6 bases). The sequencing used PBMCs, collected 180 days after allogeneic stem cell transplant. The CDR3 nucleotides are TGTGCCAGCAGCTTAGATGGGGGCAGGGGTGGCTACACCTTC. This sequence encodes CASSLDGGRGGYTF.